This is a list of T cell receptor beta chains from one sample in a study of patients and donors after allogeneic stem cell transplantation. MiXCR was run by TCRdb on the RT-PCR reads, yielding one entry per CDR3 protein. This repertoire shows some 90,000 distinct CDR3 sequences, roughly 43% found once; its top ten account for 60% to 75%. The sequencing sample was made of blood, either unsorted or a sorted T cell fraction (not recorded which). These receptors all come from a human donor who was either an allogeneic HSCT recipient or a stem cell or donor lymphocyte infusion donor (not recorded which). It is not recorded whose cells these are; they may come from a transplant donor. CDR3s include the opening cysteine and the closing phenylalanine or tryptophan.

v_call	j_call	cdr3_aa
TRBV12-3/TRBV12-4	TRBJ1-2	CASSFGVHGYTF
TRBV6-2/TRBV6-3	TRBJ1-5	CASSYQVAGSNQPQHF
TRBV29-1	TRBJ2-1	CSVESLNGNEQFF
TRBV5-1	TRBJ2-3	CASSPWTSGRNPTDTQYF
TRBV20-1	TRBJ2-1	CSALLARYNEQFF
TRBV15	TRBJ1-5	CATSRDLGGKQPQHF
TRBV5-1	TRBJ1-1	CASSLANGWGMNTEAFF
TRBV4-2	TRBJ2-1	CASSQDLGLAGDEQFF
TRBV28	TRBJ2-3	CASSFREDTDTQYF
TRBV12-3/TRBV12-4	TRBJ1-6	CASSPGPNNSPLHF
TRBV7-3	TRBJ1-1	CASSLGGGWGTEAFF
TRBV6-5	TRBJ1-2	CASTTSSDRTPLYGYTF
TRBV4-2	TRBJ1-2	CASSQDRDSYTF
TRBV20-1	TRBJ1-5	CSARDLGFHPNQPQHF
TRBV20-1	TRBJ1-5	CSAGTGRNQPQHF
TRBV7-8	TRBJ1-4	CASSFDSGGSANEKLFF
TRBV5-1	TRBJ2-6	CASSLGPSGANVLTF
TRBV29-1	TRBJ1-4	CSAGTRNEKLFF
TRBV29-1	TRBJ1-2	CSVGEGSNYGYTF
TRBV7-3	TRBJ2-3	CASSLNPVVYLTDTQYF
TRBV5-6	TRBJ1-2	CASGRGGYTF
TRBV18	TRBJ1-3	CASSPPSSYSGNTIYF
TRBV27	TRBJ1-6	CASSLQGRHNSPLHF
TRBV9	TRBJ1-2	CASSGMSEINYGYTF
TRBV2	TRBJ1-4	CASSEHGGSANEKLFF
TRBV5-1	TRBJ1-1	CASYTGPNTEAFF
TRBV28	TRBJ2-5	CASSQGTATYSQETQYF
TRBV7-2	TRBJ1-1	CASRSSSNTEAFF
TRBV5-1	TRBJ1-2	CASSLGPGAEGNYGYTF
TRBV4-3	TRBJ2-1	CASSQRDNLNNEQFF
TRBV4-3	TRBJ1-2	CASSQGNNYGYTF
TRBV5-1	TRBJ2-7	CASSRTGSYEQYF
TRBV4-1	TRBJ2-2	CASSQDLGTGELFF
TRBV9	TRBJ2-1	CASSVEQGYRDEQFF
TRBV12-3/TRBV12-4	TRBJ1-1	CASSLKQGGPIAFF
TRBV12-3/TRBV12-4	TRBJ1-2	CASSLLGGYTF
TRBV7-3	TRBJ2-1	CASSDKTLYNEQFF
TRBV5-1	TRBJ1-5	CASSFLAGWPQHF
TRBV3-1	TRBJ2-7	CASSPGVLGLAGAEQYF
TRBV12-3/TRBV12-4	TRBJ1-3	CATDPFIKGNTIYF
TRBV6-6	TRBJ1-5	CARSDLEYPFSNQPQHF
TRBV4-1	TRBJ1-1	CASSQQDRAFANTEAFF
TRBV6-5	TRBJ1-2	CASGTELYGYTF
TRBV12-3/TRBV12-4	TRBJ2-5	CASSLRSTGLETQYF
TRBV5-1	TRBJ1-3	CASSLEPTSSGNTIYF
TRBV3-1	TRBJ1-5	CASSQDQGNSNQPQHF